The 12 T cell receptor beta chains below all came from one sample that was sequenced in a study of cytomegalovirus exposure and HLA in healthy donors. The PCR made use of 60 Vbeta and 13 Jbeta primers. Here immunoSEQ multiplex PCR was the method, and the copy in TCRdb shows in-frame clones only, minus some. Among roughly 88,000 clones, 70% to 85% were seen once, and the ten largest hold around 5.3%. What was sequenced was PBMCs. The receptors stem from a man younger than 45 in good health and CMV-seropositive.

By proportion, this clone is hyperexpanded. Other nucleotide sequences in the sample specify the same CDR3. The chain uses TRBV25-1 and TRBJ2-2, with D possibly TRBD1 on 6 matching bases. In germline, CDR1 is MGHDK, CDR2 SYGVNS. The CDR3 is 15 amino acids. Between the trimmed V and J ends, which lost 4 bases and 5 bases, there was a span of 14 bases. CDR3 coding DNA: TGTGCCAGCAGTGGCCGACAGGATAAAACCGGGGAGCTGTTTTTT. Protein product: CASSGRQDKTGELFF.

V and J are TRBV21-1 and TRBJ2-7; the table's D call, TRBD2, was not checked against the DNA. TRBV21-1 is deemed a pseudogene. CDR3 size: 16 residues. Here the CDR3 reads CASSPPGLPRSYEQYV. The CDR3 DNA reads TGTGCCAGCAGCCCCCCCGGACTACCAAGATCCTACGAGCAGTACGTC.

This sequence joins TRBV29-1 and TRBJ2-7; a possible D gene is TRBD1 (5 bases). With 3 bases removed from V and 6 bases from J, the gap between germline ends came to 15 bases. Germline CDR1 is SQVTM and CDR2 is ANQGSEA. The CDR3 covers 13 residues. As DNA, the CDR3 is TGCAGCGTTGAGCAAGGGGCCAACTCCGAGCAGTACTTC. Protein: CSVEQGANSEQYF.

This chain links TRBV6-1 with TRBJ1-2; 9 bases fit TRBD1. Trimming removed 3 bases from V and 8 bases from J; junction bases left unmatched: 7. CDR3 length: 14 amino acids. Looked up from germline, CDR1 is MNHNS and CDR2 is SASEGT. Here the CDR3 DNA reads TGTGCCAGCAGTGATCTCGGGACAGGGCGAGGCTACACCTTC. This gives the protein CASSDLGTGRGYTF.

This clone was found a few times. This chain connects TRBV4-3 to TRBJ2-2; tentative D call: TRBD1 (6 bases). Between the trimmed V and J ends, which lost 2 bases and 0 bases, there was a span of 7 bases. From germline, CDR1 is LGHNA and CDR2 YSLEER. This CDR3 spans 15 amino acids. The CDR3 protein is CASSQWTANTGELFF. In nucleotides, the CDR3 is TGCGCCAGCAGCCAATGGACAGCGAACACCGGGGAGCTGTTTTTT.

The chain is built from TRBV15 and TRBJ2-5; D is perhaps TRBD1 (5 bases). Germline V gene lookup returns CDR1 LNHNV and CDR2 YYDKDF (reference sequence). V was clipped by 1 base and J by 2 bases, with 8 bases between them. The CDR3 is 14 residues long. The CDR3 DNA follows: TGTGCCACCAGCAGAGGACAGCTACAAGAGACCCAGTACTTC. It is translated as CATSRGQLQETQYF.

The V and J genes are TRBV13 and TRBJ2-5, with 9 bases identical to TRBD2. Germline V gene data show CDR1 as PRHDT and CDR2 as FYEKMQ (reference sequence). The CDR3 has 15 residues. V was pared by 7 bases and J by 7 bases, with 13 bases of the junction left unmatched. The CDR3: CASKSASGAEGTQYF. CDR3 coding DNA: TGTGCCAGCAAATCCGCTAGCGGGGCCGAGGGGACCCAGTACTTC.

V usage is TRBV5-1 and J usage is TRBJ2-7; 7 bases are shared with TRBD1. The CDR3 is made up of 15 amino acids. V was clipped by 6 bases and J by 5 bases; unmatched bases: 14. CDR1 and CDR2 from the germline V gene are SGHRS and YFSETQ. This CDR3 is CASTQRGGARHEQYF. CDR3 bases: TGCGCCAGCACACAAAGAGGGGGCGCGAGGCACGAGCAGTACTTC.

This chain joins TRBV19 and TRBJ1-5, with D possibly matching TRBD1 (6 bases). V lost 6 bases to trimming and J lost 3 bases, with 9 bases between them. CDR1 LNHDA and CDR2 SQIVND come from the germline V gene (reference sequence). This CDR3 spans 13 amino acids. The CDR3 region is CASSRTVNQPQHF. In DNA, the CDR3 is TGTGCCAGTAGCCGGACAGTCAATCAGCCCCAGCATTTT.

The V call is TRBV7-2, the J call TRBJ2-3, with a possible D match to TRBD1 (5 bases). This CDR3 is 14 amino acids long. The V end was cut by 1 base, the J end by 5 bases, with 10 bases between. Germline V gene lookup returns CDR1 SGHTA and CDR2 FQGNSA. The CDR3 coding sequence is TGTGCCAGCAGCTTAGGGGGCTTAGAAGATACGCAGTATTTT. Translated, it gives CASSLGGLEDTQYF.

The rearrangement uses TRBV6-6 and TRBJ1-2, with 8 bases identical to TRBD1. Germline V gives CDR1 MNHNY, CDR2 SVGAGI (reference sequence). The CDR3 sequence is 15 residues long. V shed 6 bases, J shed 2 bases, and the junction held 8 bases outside the gene matches. CDR3 protein: CASRRGQGENYGYTF. CDR3 nucleotide sequence: TGTGCCAGCAGACGCGGACAGGGAGAGAACTATGGCTACACCTTC.

The chain combines TRBV19 with TRBJ1-5, with D possibly being TRBD1 (5 bases). The CDR3 has 15 amino acids. Germline assignment: CDR1 LNHDA and CDR2 SQIVND (reference sequence). Trimming cost V 5 bases and J 1 base, with 12 bases left between them. The CDR3 loop reads CASSDTGISNQPQHF. CDR3 bases: TGTGCCAGTAGTGACACAGGTATCAGCAATCAGCCCCAGCATTTT.